These T cell receptor beta chains were read from a single sample in a study of PD-L1 blockade in urothelial cancer. Sequenced by immunoSEQ multiplex PCR; TCRdb stores in-frame clones only, minus some. The data show 400 to 500 clones, around 30% seen once. Specimen: tumor tissue, collected before atezolizumab (anti-PD-L1) treatment. The receptors were sampled from a man of 80 years or more with urothelial cancer. Each CDR3 is given with its conserved first and last residue. Each record gives: D gene, V gene, clone size, J gene, CDR3 protein, CDR3 DNA. D genes are given only for firm matches. Size values are once, few and many counts, or a class for expanded clones, and some rows have none.

NA,TRBV6-8,few,TRBJ2-2,CASSPLFANTGELFF,TGTGCCAGCAGTCCCCTGTTCGCGAACACCGGGGAGCTGTTTTTT
TRBD2,TRBV6-8,few,TRBJ2-1,CASKTSGTSYNEQFF,TGTGCCAGCAAGACTAGCGGGACGTCCTACAATGAGCAGTTCTTC
NA,TRBV11-3,large,TRBJ2-1,CASSSRVGQPDNEQFF,TGTGCCAGCAGCTCCAGGGTTGGGCAACCGGACAATGAGCAGTTCTTC
TRBD2,TRBV19,NA,TRBJ2-5,CASSILAGEETQYF,TGTGCCAGTAGTATACTAGCGGGAGAAGAGACCCAGTACTTC
TRBD2,TRBV11-3,few,TRBJ2-1,CASSLGTSGRRDEQFF,TGTGCCAGCAGCTTAGGGACTAGCGGGAGAAGGGATGAGCAGTTCTTC
NA,TRBV15,hyperexpanded,TRBJ2-2,CATSRVPTGTGELFF,TGTGCCACCAGCAGAGTCCCTACAGGCACCGGGGAGCTGTTTTTT
TRBD2,TRBV6-8,few,TRBJ2-7,CATVLAGGAEQYF,TGTGCCACCGTACTAGCGGGGGGTGCCGAGCAGTACTTC
TRBD1,TRBV19,few,TRBJ1-1,CASSIARTGLGTEAFF,TGTGCCAGTAGTATAGCCCGGACAGGGTTGGGCACTGAAGCTTTCTTT
NA,TRBV6-8,NA,TRBJ1-4,CASSNLRGENEKLFF,TGTGCCAGCAGTAACCTGAGGGGGGAGAATGAAAAACTGTTTTTT
TRBD1,TRBV9,few,TRBJ1-5,CASSSSTGGISQPQHF,TGTGCCAGCAGCTCCTCTACAGGGGGCATAAGTCAGCCCCAGCATTTT
NA,TRBV6-8,NA,TRBJ1-5,CASSYSKGAGTNLNQPQHF,TGTGCCAGCAGTTACTCGAAGGGCGCGGGGACAAACCTTAATCAGCCCCAGCATTTT
NA,TRBV11-3,few,TRBJ2-3,CASSFSRRTDTQYF,TGTGCCAGCAGCTTCTCCAGGCGAACAGATACGCAGTATTTT
TRBD1,TRBV28,once,TRBJ1-4,CASSSGTAFNEKLFF,TGTGCCAGCAGTTCGGGGACAGCATTTAATGAAAAACTGTTTTTT
NA,TRBV28,few,TRBJ1-1,CASSFAGLGTEAFF,TGTGCCAGCAGTTTTGCGGGATTGGGGACTGAAGCTTTCTTT
NA,TRBV10-3,NA,TRBJ2-3,CASSERETDTDTQYF,TGTGCCAGCAGTGAGAGGGAGACTGACACAGATACGCAGTATTTT
NA,TRBV12-5,few,TRBJ1-1,CASADGRVEAFF,TGTGCCAGCGCTGACGGGAGGGTCGAAGCTTTCTTT
NA,TRBV5-1,NA,TRBJ2-7,CASSFSFPSYEQYF,TGCGCCAGCAGCTTTAGTTTCCCCTCCTACGAGCAGTACTTC
NA,TRBV30,NA,TRBJ1-4,CAWSVDSFNEKLFF,TGTGCCTGGAGTGTCGACAGTTTTAATGAAAAACTGTTTTTT
NA,TRBV19,few,TRBJ2-7,CASSISRGSNPREQYF,TGTGCCAGTAGTATTAGTCGAGGATCCAACCCTCGTGAGCAGTACTTC
NA,TRBV6-8,NA,TRBJ2-5,CASSPPPIGQQETQYF,TGTGCCAGCAGCCCCCCCCCTATCGGACAGCAAGAGACCCAGTACTTC
NA,TRBV6-8,NA,TRBJ1-6,CASSYSKGLMGSPLHF,TGTGCCAGCAGTTACTCTAAGGGGCTGATGGGATCACCCCTCCACTTT
NA,TRBV6-7,NA,TRBJ2-1,CASSSPGRDGEQFF,TGTGCCAGCAGTTCCCCGGGACGGGATGGTGAGCAGTTCTTC
NA,TRBV14,NA,TRBJ1-1,CASSQSPRTEAFF,TGTGCCAGCAGTCAATCGCCGAGGACTGAAGCTTTCTTT
TRBD2,TRBV6-8,few,TRBJ2-5,CASTGTSGQETQYF,TGTGCCAGCACCGGGACTAGCGGACAAGAGACCCAGTACTTC
NA,TRBV6-8,few,TRBJ1-1,CASNVDSMNTEAFF,TGTGCCAGCAACGTGGACAGCATGAACACTGAAGCTTTCTTT
TRBD2,TRBV12-5,NA,TRBJ2-3,CASGPGTSGSKQYF,TGTGCTAGTGGACCCGGGACTAGCGGGAGCAAGCAGTATTTT
NA,TRBV18,NA,TRBJ2-7,CASRPAGSSYEQYF,TGTGCCAGCCGCCCGGCAGGGAGCTCCTACGAGCAGTACTTC
NA,TRBV28,NA,TRBJ2-3,CASSFLVGGNTDTQYF,TGTGCCAGCAGTTTTTTGGTGGGCGGGAACACAGATACGCAGTATTTT
NA,TRBV29-1,NA,TRBJ1-5,CSVELTPKDQPQHF,TGCAGCGTTGAACTCACACCAAAGGATCAGCCCCAGCATTTT
NA,TRBV30,NA,TRBJ1-4,CAWSAYSNEKLFF,TGTGCCTGGAGTGCCTACAGCAATGAAAAACTGTTTTTT
NA,TRBV6-8,NA,TRBJ1-2,CASSLNLGQSYGYTF,TGTGCCAGCAGCCTAAATTTAGGGCAGAGCTATGGCTACACCTTC
NA,TRBV6-8,large,TRBJ1-4,CASSDCPSLLVDNEKLFF,TGTGCCAGCAGTGACTGTCCAAGTCTCCTAGTCGACAATGAAAAACTGTTTTTT
NA,TRBV11-3,NA,TRBJ1-1,CASSVAQLSTEAFF,TGTGCCAGCAGTGTCGCACAGCTGAGCACTGAAGCTTTCTTT
TRBD1,TRBV6-8,few,TRBJ2-3,CASGTGSGGGTDTQYF,TGTGCCAGCGGGACAGGGTCGGGAGGAGGAACAGATACGCAGTATTTT
NA,TRBV6-8,few,TRBJ2-3,CASSYPGDTQYF,TGTGCCAGCAGTTACCCGGGAGATACGCAGTATTTT
NA,TRBV6-8,few,TRBJ2-3,CASSDDAGGTDTQYF,TGTGCCAGCAGTGACGATGCAGGGGGCACAGATACGCAGTATTTT
NA,TRBV18,NA,TRBJ2-7,CASSLSGGGEQYF,TGTGCCAGCTCACTCTCAGGGGGGGGTGAGCAGTACTTC
TRBD2,TRBV18,NA,TRBJ2-1,CASHAGLASNEQFF,TGTGCCAGCCACGCGGGACTAGCGAGTAATGAGCAGTTCTTC
NA,TRBV29-1,few,TRBJ1-2,CSVDSPERPLINYGYTF,TGCAGCGTTGATTCGCCGGAGCGCCCCCTTATTAACTATGGCTACACCTTC